The clone carrying this T cell receptor (beta chain) was picked up a small number of times. Its target is unknown. Via MiXCR, TCRdb re-called the RT-PCR reads, giving one row per CDR3 protein. This sample has 540,000 or so distinct CDR3 sequences, with 10% to 15% found just once. This specimen comes from a study of response to subunit inactivated influenza vaccine. Overall study results and limits: After each seasonal influenza vaccination, few new T cells are recruited, the authors suggested.

The length of the CDR3 is 14 residues. The germline gives CDR1 DFQATT, CDR2 SNEGSKA (reference sequence). Between the trimmed V and J ends, which lost 1 base and 3 bases, there was a span of 11 bases. The sequencing used PBMCs from blood, collected 40 to 50 days after vaccination. This sequence joins TRBV20-1 and TRBJ2-3; D uncertain. The sequence was collected from a man in his fifties or sixties who received an inactivated influenza vaccine. The DNA for the CDR3 is TGCAGTGCTAGAGTCCCCCTTGGGACAGATACGCAGTATTTT. It is translated as CSARVPLGTDTQYF.